This T cell receptor (beta chain) derives from a study of tumor-infiltrating lymphocytes in localized non-small cell lung cancer. At the level of the study: Patients included smokers and never-smokers with various histologies, some sampled after neoadjuvant chemotherapy.

Clones were read by immunoSEQ multiplex PCR, and TCRdb kept only the in-frame ones, dropping some. This sample has over 7,500 clones, with 55% to 75% found just once. Germline CDR1 reads MNHNS; CDR2 reads SASEGT. V dropped 5 bases and J dropped 4 bases, with 15 bases sitting between them. This CDR3 has 14 amino acids. This clone was detected a few times. The sample was lung tumor tissue. This sequence joins TRBV6-1 and TRBJ2-7, with D perhaps matching TRBD1 (8 bases). The source of this sequence is a human donor with non-small cell lung cancer. The CDR3: CASSRTGGDYEQYF. For the CDR3, the DNA is TGTGCCAGCAGTCGAACAGGGGGGGATTACGAGCAGTACTTC.